This T cell receptor (beta chain) was profiled in a study of Ad26.COV2.S vaccination and SARS-CoV-2 variants. Study-wide background: Intramuscular Ad26.COV2.S at 5x10^10 or 1x10^11 viral particles.

Study observations and caveats: TCR breadth and depth estimates may have understated total T cell responses.

The CDR3 loop spans 17 amino acids. Germline V gene data show CDR1 as MNHNS and CDR2 as SASEGT. Trimming cost V 3 bases and J 0 bases, with 18 bases left between them. Remarks on this clone: The antigen is unknown.

Treatment meaning: around 19 received Ad26.COV2.S at low or high dose, single or two shots; about 5 received placebo; per-sample allocation not given. Day 63 following the first vaccine or placebo injection was when the samples were taken. Adults aged 18-55 years in Boston included the donor. TCRdb's copy holds only in-frame clones and misses some; the assay was immunoSEQ multiplex PCR. The sample includes a few hundred thousand clones, around 87% of them seen just once. The sample in question was peripheral blood, obtained in a trial of Ad26.COV2.S vaccine versus placebo. J is TRBJ2-7 and V is TRBV6-1, with D possibly matching TRBD1 (7 bases). The receptor comes from a person between 18 and 65 years old who received the Ad26.COV2.S COVID-19 vaccine or a placebo. The CDR3 here is CASSEVGAGGTSYEQYF. CDR3 coding DNA: TGTGCCAGCAGTGAGGTCGGGGCAGGGGGGACCTCCTACGAGCAGTACTTC.